These T cell receptor beta chains were read from a single sample in a study of cytotoxic CD8 clonotypes in ibrutinib-treated CLL. Measured with immunoSEQ multiplex PCR; TCRdb has only the in-frame clones, and not every one. The table has 30,000 to 40,000 clones, roughly two thirds seen once. The source was PBMCs, collected at disease progression, from a patient treated with ibrutinib. The receptors were gathered from a human donor with chronic lymphocytic leukemia. Each CDR3 is given with its conserved first and last residue. The order of the fields is D gene, V gene, J gene, clone size, CDR3 length, CDR3 DNA, CDR3 protein. D genes are given only for firm matches. The size of a clone is reported for some rows only, either as once, few or many, or as a class for expanded clones.

-	TRBV19	TRBJ1-1	-	15	TGTGCCAGTAGTACAGGACGGGTTGTGGACACTGAAGCTTTCTTT	CASSTGRVVDTEAFF
TRBD2	TRBV30	TRBJ2-7	-	14	TGTGCCTGGGCAGGGACTAGCGGGGGGTACGAGCAGTACTTC	CAWAGTSGGYEQYF
-	TRBV5-1	TRBJ1-2	-	14	TGCGCCAGCAGCTTACGGGCAGCCCTTGATGGCTACACCTTC	CASSLRAALDGYTF
-	TRBV19	TRBJ2-1	-	15	TGTGCCAGTAGTATAGTCGGGAACACCTACAATGAGCAGTTCTTC	CASSIVGNTYNEQFF
-	TRBV13	TRBJ2-2	-	16	TGTGCCAGCAGCTTCGGCCGGCAGATTAACACCGGGGAGCTGTTTTTT	CASSFGRQINTGELFF
TRBD1	TRBV5-4	TRBJ2-2	-	17	TGTGCCAGCAGCTTGCGCACCGGGACAGCGAACACCGGGGAGCTGTTTTTT	CASSLRTGTANTGELFF
TRBD1	TRBV4-1	TRBJ2-7	-	15	TGCGCCAGCAGCCCCCCGGGACAGGGATCCTACGAGCAGTACTTC	CASSPPGQGSYEQYF
-	TRBV13	TRBJ2-1	-	12	TGTGCCAGCAGCTCCGATGGGGGTGAGCAGTTCTTC	CASSSDGGEQFF
-	TRBV11-2	TRBJ1-1	-	18	TGTGCCAGCAGCTTAGTATTAGGGCAGGGACACCGGAACACTGAAGCTTTCTTT	CASSLVLGQGHRNTEAFF
TRBD2	TRBV5-6	TRBJ2-3	-	14	TGTGCCAGCAGCTTGCCCGGGAGGCCTTATACGCAGTATTTT	CASSLPGRPYTQYF
TRBD2	TRBV29-1	TRBJ2-5	-	14	TGCAGCGTTGAAGGTCCTAGCGGCCAAGAGACCCAGTACTTC	CSVEGPSGQETQYF
-	TRBV6-4	TRBJ2-7	-	12	TGTGCCAGCACTCCAAGGGCCTACGAGCAGTACTTC	CASTPRAYEQYF
-	TRBV6-5	TRBJ1-1	-	13	TGTGCCAGCAGTGGACCCAGGAACACTGAAGCTTTCTTT	CASSGPRNTEAFF
TRBD1	TRBV2	TRBJ2-2	-	15	TGTGCCAGCAGTTCCTGGACAGGGGGCACCGGGGAGCTGTTTTTT	CASSSWTGGTGELFF
-	TRBV9	TRBJ2-7	few	14	TGTGCCAGCAGCGTAGCCGAGGCCCAGGGCGAGCAGTACTTC	CASSVAEAQGEQYF
-	TRBV23-1	TRBJ2-5	-	10	TGCGCCACCTCTGGGGAGACCCAGTACTTC	CATSGETQYF
-	TRBV9	TRBJ1-1	-	13	TGTGCCAGCAGCGTAAATATCAACACTGAAGCTTTCTTT	CASSVNINTEAFF
-	TRBV28	TRBJ2-1	-	15	TGTGCCAGCAGTTTTATAGTCAGGGTGGTCAATGAGCAGTTCTTC	CASSFIVRVVNEQFF
TRBD2	TRBV7-8	TRBJ2-1	-	14	TGTGCCAGCAGCTTAGAACTAGCGGGGTGGGAGCAGTTCTTC	CASSLELAGWEQFF
-	TRBV19	TRBJ1-5	-	12	TGTGCCAGTAGTATAGGGGCCCAGCCCCAGCATTTT	CASSIGAQPQHF
-	TRBV28	TRBJ2-7	-	14	TGTGCCAGCAGTTTATCGGCGGGCGTGGGCGAGCAGTACTTC	CASSLSAGVGEQYF
-	TRBV7-3	TRBJ1-1	few	13	TGTGCCAGCGGAACAGGAATGAACACTGAAGCTTTCTTT	CASGTGMNTEAFF
-	TRBV6-5	TRBJ2-3	few	14	TGTGCCAGCAGCCCGACTGGGCGGCCAGATACGCAGTATTTT	CASSPTGRPDTQYF
TRBD1	TRBV29-1	TRBJ1-1	few	14	TGCAGCGTGACAGGGGCCCTCCCTCTCACTGAAGCTTTCTTT	CSVTGALPLTEAFF
-	TRBV5-1	TRBJ2-1	-	17	TGCGCCAGCAGCTTGATCTGGGGCCGACATAACTACAATGAGCAGTTCTTC	CASSLIWGRHNYNEQFF
TRBD2	TRBV7-9	TRBJ2-3	-	13	TGTGCCAGCAGCCGAGAGTTAGCGGGAGTTTGGTATTTT	CASSRELAGVWYF
-	TRBV2	TRBJ1-5	-	11	TGTGCCAGCAGAATCACCTTTACCCAGCATTTT	CASRITFTQHF
-	TRBV9	TRBJ2-1	-	16	TGTGCCAGCAGCGTAGAAGCAACGGGGGTCAGCGGTGAGCAGTTCTTC	CASSVEATGVSGEQFF
-	TRBV6-5	TRBJ2-4	-	15	TGTGCCAGCAGTTTCCGGGGCGCCGGGCCAAACATTCAGTACTTC	CASSFRGAGPNIQYF
-	TRBV4-1	TRBJ2-1	once	13	TGCGCCAGCAGCCACGGTGTGGGACTCATGCAGTTCTTC	CASSHGVGLMQFF
-	TRBV10-3	TRBJ1-2	few	13	TGTGCCATTGGAGGTCTTAATAACTATGGCTACACCTTC	CAIGGLNNYGYTF
-	TRBV20-1	TRBJ2-3	-	11	TGCAGGGTACCGACACCTCATACGCAGTATTTT	CRVPTPHTQYF